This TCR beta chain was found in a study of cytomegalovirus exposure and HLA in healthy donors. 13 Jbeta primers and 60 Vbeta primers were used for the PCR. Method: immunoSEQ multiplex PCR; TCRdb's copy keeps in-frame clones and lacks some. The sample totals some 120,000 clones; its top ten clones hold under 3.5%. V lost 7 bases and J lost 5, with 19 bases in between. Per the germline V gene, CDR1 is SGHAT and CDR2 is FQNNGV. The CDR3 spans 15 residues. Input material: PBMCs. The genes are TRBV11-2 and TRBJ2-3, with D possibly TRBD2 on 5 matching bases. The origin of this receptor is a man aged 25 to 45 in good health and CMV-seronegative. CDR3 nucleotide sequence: TGTGCCAGCACCTCCCTGCGGCCCGGGAAAGATACGCAGTATTTT. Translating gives CASTSLRPGKDTQYF. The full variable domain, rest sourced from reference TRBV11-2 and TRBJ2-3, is EAGVAQSPRYKIIEKRQSVAFWCNPISGHATLYWYQQILGQGPKLLIQFQNNGVVDDSQLPKDRFSAERLKGVDSTLKIQPAKLEDSAVYLCASTSLRPGKDTQYFGPGTRLTVL.